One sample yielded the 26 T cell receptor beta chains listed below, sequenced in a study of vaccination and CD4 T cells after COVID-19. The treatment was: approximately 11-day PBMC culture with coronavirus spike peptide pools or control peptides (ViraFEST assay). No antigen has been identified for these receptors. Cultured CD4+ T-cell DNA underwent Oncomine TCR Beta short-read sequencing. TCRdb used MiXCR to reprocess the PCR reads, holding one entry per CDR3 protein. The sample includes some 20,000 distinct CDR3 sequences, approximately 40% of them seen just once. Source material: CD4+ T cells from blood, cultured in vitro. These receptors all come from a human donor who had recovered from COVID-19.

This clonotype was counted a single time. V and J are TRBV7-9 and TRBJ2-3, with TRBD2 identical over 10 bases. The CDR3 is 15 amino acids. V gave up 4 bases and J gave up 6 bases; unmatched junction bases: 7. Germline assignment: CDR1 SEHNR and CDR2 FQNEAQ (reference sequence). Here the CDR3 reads CASSSPGLATDTQYF. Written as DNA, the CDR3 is TGTGCCAGCAGCTCCCCGGGACTAGCGACGGATACGCAGTATTTT.

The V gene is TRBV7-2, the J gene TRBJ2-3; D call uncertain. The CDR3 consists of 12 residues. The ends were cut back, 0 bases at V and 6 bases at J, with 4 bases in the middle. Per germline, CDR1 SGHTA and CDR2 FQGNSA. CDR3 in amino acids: CASSLAVDTQYF. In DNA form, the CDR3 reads TGTGCCAGCAGCTTAGCGGTGGATACGCAGTATTTT.

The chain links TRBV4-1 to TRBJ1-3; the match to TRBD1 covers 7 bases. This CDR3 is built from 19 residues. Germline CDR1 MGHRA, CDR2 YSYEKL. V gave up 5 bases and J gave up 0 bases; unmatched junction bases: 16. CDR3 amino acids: CASSSRTGPYPNSGNTIYF. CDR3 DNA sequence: TGCGCCAGCAGCTCGAGGACAGGCCCCTACCCAAACTCTGGAAACACCATATATTTT.

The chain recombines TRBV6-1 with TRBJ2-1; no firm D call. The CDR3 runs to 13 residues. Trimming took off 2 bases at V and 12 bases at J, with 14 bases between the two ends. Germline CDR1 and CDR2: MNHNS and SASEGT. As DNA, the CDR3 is TGTGCCAGCAGTGAATCTGGGTTCTTCGGGCAGTTCTTC. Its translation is CASSESGFFGQFF.

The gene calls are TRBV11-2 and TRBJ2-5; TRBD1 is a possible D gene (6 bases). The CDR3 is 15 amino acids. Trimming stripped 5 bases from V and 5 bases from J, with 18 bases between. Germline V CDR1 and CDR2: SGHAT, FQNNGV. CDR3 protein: CASSPWTSQGETQYF. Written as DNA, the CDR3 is TGTGCCAGCAGCCCCTGGACAAGCCAGGGGGAGACCCAGTACTTC. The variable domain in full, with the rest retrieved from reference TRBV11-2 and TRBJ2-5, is EAGVAQSPRYKIIEKRQSVAFWCNPISGHATLYWYQQILGQGPKLLIQFQNNGVVDDSQLPKDRFSAERLKGVDSTLKIQPAKLEDSAVYLCASSPWTSQGETQYFGPGTRLLVL.

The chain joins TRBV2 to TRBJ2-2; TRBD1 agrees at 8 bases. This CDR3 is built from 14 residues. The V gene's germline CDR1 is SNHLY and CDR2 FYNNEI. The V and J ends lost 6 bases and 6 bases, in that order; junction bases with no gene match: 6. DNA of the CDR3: TGTGCCAGCAGATTACGCAGGGGGCCCGGGGAGCTGTTTTTT. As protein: CASRLRRGPGELFF.

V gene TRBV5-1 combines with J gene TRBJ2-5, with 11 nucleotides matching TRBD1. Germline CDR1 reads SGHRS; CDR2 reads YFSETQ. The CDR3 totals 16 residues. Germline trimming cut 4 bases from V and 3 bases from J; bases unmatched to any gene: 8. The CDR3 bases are TGCGCCAGCAGCAGCGGGACAGGGGGTGTGGAAGAGACCCAGTACTTC. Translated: CASSSGTGGVEETQYF.

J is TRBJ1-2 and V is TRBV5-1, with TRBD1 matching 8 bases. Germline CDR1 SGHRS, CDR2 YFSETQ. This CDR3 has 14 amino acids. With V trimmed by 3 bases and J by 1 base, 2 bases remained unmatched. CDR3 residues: CASSSGQGNYGYTF. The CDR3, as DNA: TGCGCCAGCAGCTCTGGACAGGGTAACTATGGCTACACCTTC.

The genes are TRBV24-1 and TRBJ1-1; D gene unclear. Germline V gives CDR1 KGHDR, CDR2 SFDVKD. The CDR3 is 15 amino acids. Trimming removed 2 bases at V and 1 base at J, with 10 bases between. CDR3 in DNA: TGTGCCACCAGTGATTCTCGGACGCCGAACACTGAAGCTTTCTTT. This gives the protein CATSDSRTPNTEAFF.

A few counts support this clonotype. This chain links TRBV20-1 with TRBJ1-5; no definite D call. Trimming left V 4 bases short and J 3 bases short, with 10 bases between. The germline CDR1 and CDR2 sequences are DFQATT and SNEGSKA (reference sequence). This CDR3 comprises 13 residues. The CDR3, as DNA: TGCAGTGCTAACCCGGACCACAATCAGCCCCAGCATTTT. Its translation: CSANPDHNQPQHF.

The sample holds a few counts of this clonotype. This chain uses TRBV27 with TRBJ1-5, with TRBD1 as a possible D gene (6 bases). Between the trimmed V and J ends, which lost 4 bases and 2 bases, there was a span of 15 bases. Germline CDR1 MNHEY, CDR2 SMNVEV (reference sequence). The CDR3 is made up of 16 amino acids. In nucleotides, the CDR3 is TGTGCCAGCAGTTCCTTAGGGGGGGCCGGCAATCAGCCCCAGCATTTT. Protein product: CASSSLGGAGNQPQHF.

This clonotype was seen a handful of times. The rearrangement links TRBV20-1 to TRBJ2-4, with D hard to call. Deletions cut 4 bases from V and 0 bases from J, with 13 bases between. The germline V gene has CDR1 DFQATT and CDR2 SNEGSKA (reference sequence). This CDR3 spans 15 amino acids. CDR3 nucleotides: TGCAGTGCTACCGACAATCAAATAGCCAAAAACATTCAGTACTTC. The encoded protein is CSATDNQIAKNIQYF.

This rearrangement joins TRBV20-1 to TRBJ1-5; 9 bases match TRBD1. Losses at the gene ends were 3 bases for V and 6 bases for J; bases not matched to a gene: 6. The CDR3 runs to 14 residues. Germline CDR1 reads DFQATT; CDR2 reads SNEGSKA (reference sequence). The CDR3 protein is CSASLDRGVQPQHF. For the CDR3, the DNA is TGCAGTGCTAGTCTGGACAGGGGAGTTCAGCCCCAGCATTTT.

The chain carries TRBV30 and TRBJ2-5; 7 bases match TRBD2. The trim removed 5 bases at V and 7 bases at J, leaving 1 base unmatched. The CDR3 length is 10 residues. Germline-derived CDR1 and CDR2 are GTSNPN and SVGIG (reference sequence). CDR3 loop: CAWSSGTQYF. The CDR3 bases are TGTGCCTGGTCTAGCGGGACCCAGTACTTC.

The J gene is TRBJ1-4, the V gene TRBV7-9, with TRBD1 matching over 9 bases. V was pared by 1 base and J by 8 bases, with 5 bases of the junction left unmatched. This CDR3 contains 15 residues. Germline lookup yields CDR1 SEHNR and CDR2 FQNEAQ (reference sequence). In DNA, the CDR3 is TGTGCCAGCAGCTTAGGGGACAGGGCAACCGAAAAACTGTTTTTT. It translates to CASSLGDRATEKLFF.

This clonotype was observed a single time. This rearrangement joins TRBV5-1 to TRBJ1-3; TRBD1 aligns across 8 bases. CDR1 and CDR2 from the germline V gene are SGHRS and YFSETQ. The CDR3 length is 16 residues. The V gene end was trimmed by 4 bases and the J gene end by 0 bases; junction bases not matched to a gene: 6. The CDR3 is CASSNRTGGSGNTIYF. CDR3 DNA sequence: TGCGCCAGCAGCAATCGCACAGGGGGCTCTGGAAACACCATATATTTT.

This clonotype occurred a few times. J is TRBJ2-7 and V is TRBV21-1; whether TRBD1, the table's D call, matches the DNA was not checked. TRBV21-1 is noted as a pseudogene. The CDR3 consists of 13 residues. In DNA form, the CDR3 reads TGTGCCAGCACCCCGGGATCCTCCTACGAGCAGTACTTC. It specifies CASTPGSSYEQYF.

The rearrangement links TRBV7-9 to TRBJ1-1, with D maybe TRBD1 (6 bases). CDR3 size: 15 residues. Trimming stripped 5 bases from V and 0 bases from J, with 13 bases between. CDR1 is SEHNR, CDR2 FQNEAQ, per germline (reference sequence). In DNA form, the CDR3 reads TGTGCCAGCAGCATCAGGGGAGAAATGAACACTGAAGCTTTCTTT. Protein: CASSIRGEMNTEAFF.

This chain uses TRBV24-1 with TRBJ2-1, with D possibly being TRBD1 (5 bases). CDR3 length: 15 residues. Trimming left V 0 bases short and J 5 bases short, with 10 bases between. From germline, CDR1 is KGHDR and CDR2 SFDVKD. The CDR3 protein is CATSDLATGDNEQFF. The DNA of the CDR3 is TGTGCCACCAGTGATTTGGCCACAGGAGACAATGAGCAGTTCTTC.

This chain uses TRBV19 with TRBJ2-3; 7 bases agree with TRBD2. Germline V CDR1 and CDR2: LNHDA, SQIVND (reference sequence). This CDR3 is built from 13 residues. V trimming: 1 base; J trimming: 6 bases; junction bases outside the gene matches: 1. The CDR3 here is CASSIGLADTQYF. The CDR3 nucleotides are TGTGCCAGTAGTATAGGACTAGCCGATACGCAGTATTTT.

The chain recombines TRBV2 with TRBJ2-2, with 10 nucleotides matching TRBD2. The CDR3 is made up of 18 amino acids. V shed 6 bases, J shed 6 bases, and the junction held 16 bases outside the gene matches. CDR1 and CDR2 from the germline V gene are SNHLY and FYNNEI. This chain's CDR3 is CASSPRTSGITIPGELFF. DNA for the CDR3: TGTGCCAGCAGCCCTCGGACTAGCGGAATAACAATTCCCGGGGAGCTGTTTTTT.

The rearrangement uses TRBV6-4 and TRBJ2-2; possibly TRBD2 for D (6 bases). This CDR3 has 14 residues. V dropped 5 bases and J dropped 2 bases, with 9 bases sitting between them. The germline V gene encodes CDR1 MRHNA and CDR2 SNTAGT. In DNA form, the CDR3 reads TGTGCCAGCAGTCCCGGGACTAACACCGGGGAGCTGTTTTTT. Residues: CASSPGTNTGELFF.

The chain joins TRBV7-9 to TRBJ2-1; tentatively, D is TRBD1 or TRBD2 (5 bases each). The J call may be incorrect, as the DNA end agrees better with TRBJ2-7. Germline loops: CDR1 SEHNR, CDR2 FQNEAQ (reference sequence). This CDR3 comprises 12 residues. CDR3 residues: CASGTGGYEQYF. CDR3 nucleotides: TGTGCCAGCGGGACCGGAGGTTACGAGCAGTACTTC.

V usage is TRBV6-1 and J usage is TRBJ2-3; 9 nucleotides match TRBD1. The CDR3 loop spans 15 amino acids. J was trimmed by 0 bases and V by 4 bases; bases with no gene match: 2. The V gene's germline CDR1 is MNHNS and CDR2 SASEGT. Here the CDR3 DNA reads TGTGCCAGCAGTGTAACAGGGGGCAGCACAGATACGCAGTATTTT. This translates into CASSVTGGSTDTQYF.

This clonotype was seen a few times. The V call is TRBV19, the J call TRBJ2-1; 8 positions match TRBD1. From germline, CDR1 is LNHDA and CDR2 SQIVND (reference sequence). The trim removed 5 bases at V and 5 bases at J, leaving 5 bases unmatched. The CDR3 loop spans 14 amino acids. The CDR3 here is CASSSPDRDNEQFF. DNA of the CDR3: TGTGCCAGTAGTTCTCCGGACAGGGACAATGAGCAGTTCTTC.

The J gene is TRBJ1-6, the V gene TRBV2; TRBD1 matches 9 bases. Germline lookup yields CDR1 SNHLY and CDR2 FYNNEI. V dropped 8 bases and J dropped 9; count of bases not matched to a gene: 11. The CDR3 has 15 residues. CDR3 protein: CASQEQGARSSPLHF. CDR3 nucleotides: TGTGCCAGCCAAGAACAGGGGGCTCGCAGTTCACCCCTCCACTTT.